This entry is about one TCR beta chain. Antigen: not known. This record comes from a study of T cell repertoires in cytomegalovirus infection. Study overall: Carrying CMV and the relevant HLA type showed in public TCR beta signatures. Findings and limits, study-wide: Dominant in the ex vivo response were TCR beta clonotypes restricted by HLA-C and specific for CMV.

V dropped 2 bases and J dropped 9 bases, with 13 bases sitting between them. Germline CDR1 reads DFQATT; CDR2 reads SNEGSKA (reference sequence). The CDR3 totals 12 residues. TCRdb itself ran the reads through MiXCR, one entry per CDR3 protein. Of hundreds of thousands of distinct CDR3 sequences listed, approximately 40% are singletons. This TCR was recovered from a human donor in good health (CMV status not recorded). Some clones in this sample may be carry-over from other donors' samples. The rearrangement joins TRBV20-1 to TRBJ1-1; D remains unclear. Sequenced material: cultured PBMCs, taken from culture after CMV antigen stimulation. The CDR3 DNA reads as TGCAGTGCTAGACCGAACCCTAACCAAGCTTTCTTT. It yields the protein CSARPNPNQAFF.